This record concerns one T cell receptor (beta chain) sequence. In the original analysis: The authors estimated nucleated cell counts from reference gene primer amplification. Method: immunoSEQ multiplex PCR; TCRdb's copy keeps in-frame clones and lacks some. From that table come the V and J calls and clone size; the DNA was used to work out D and trimming. Of a few hundred thousand clones detected, 75% to 85% appear once; the ten largest clones hold about 8%. The CDR3 covers 18 residues. Germline values: CDR1 SGHNT, CDR2 YYREEE (reference sequence). With 0 bases clipped from V and 4 bases from J, the junction kept 12 bases outside the gene matches. These data come from a study of blood T cell repertoires in COVID-19. Study information: Samples came from the United States, Italy and Spain, spanning acute and convalescent COVID-19. PBMCs, B-cell-depleted T cells, or T cells were the source of the cDNA or gDNA that made up the material.

The chain joins TRBV5-4 to TRBJ2-5; 10 nucleotides align to TRBD1. Sequencing used peripheral blood. The clonotype comes from a woman aged 45-60 years with acute or convalescent COVID-19. The chain's CDR3 is CASSLGDRGGGGAETQYF. The CDR3 DNA reads as TGTGCCAGCAGCTTGGGGGACAGGGGAGGCGGAGGTGCAGAGACCCAGTACTTC. Full variable domain (outside the CDR3, taken from reference TRBV5-4 and TRBJ2-5): ETGVTQSPTHLIKTRGQQVTLRCSSQSGHNTVSWYQQALGQGPQFIFQYYREEENGRGNFPPRFSGLQFPNYSSELNVNALELDDSALYLCASSLGDRGGGGAETQYFGPGTRLLVL.